The entry that follows covers one TCR beta chain sequence. Antigen: not known. These data are taken from a study of T cell responses to AZD1222 COVID-19 vaccine. Study results and caveats: Reportedly, nearly half the spike-specific TCRs target unmutated variant regions.

TCRdb's copy holds only in-frame clones and misses some; the assay was immunoSEQ multiplex PCR. This table has over 150,000 clones, 88% appearing once. Germline V lookup: CDR1 ENHRY, CDR2 SYGVKD. The CDR3 is made up of 13 amino acids. With 5 bases removed from V and 4 bases from J, the gap between germline ends came to 12 bases. The chain recombines TRBV10-3 with TRBJ2-7, with D uncertain. This receptor was identified in an adult in good health. The material was peripheral blood, obtained on day 0 of AZD1222 vaccination. CDR3 DNA: TGTGCCATCAGTCGTCAGGAGACTTACGAGCAGTACTTC. As protein: CAISRQETYEQYF.